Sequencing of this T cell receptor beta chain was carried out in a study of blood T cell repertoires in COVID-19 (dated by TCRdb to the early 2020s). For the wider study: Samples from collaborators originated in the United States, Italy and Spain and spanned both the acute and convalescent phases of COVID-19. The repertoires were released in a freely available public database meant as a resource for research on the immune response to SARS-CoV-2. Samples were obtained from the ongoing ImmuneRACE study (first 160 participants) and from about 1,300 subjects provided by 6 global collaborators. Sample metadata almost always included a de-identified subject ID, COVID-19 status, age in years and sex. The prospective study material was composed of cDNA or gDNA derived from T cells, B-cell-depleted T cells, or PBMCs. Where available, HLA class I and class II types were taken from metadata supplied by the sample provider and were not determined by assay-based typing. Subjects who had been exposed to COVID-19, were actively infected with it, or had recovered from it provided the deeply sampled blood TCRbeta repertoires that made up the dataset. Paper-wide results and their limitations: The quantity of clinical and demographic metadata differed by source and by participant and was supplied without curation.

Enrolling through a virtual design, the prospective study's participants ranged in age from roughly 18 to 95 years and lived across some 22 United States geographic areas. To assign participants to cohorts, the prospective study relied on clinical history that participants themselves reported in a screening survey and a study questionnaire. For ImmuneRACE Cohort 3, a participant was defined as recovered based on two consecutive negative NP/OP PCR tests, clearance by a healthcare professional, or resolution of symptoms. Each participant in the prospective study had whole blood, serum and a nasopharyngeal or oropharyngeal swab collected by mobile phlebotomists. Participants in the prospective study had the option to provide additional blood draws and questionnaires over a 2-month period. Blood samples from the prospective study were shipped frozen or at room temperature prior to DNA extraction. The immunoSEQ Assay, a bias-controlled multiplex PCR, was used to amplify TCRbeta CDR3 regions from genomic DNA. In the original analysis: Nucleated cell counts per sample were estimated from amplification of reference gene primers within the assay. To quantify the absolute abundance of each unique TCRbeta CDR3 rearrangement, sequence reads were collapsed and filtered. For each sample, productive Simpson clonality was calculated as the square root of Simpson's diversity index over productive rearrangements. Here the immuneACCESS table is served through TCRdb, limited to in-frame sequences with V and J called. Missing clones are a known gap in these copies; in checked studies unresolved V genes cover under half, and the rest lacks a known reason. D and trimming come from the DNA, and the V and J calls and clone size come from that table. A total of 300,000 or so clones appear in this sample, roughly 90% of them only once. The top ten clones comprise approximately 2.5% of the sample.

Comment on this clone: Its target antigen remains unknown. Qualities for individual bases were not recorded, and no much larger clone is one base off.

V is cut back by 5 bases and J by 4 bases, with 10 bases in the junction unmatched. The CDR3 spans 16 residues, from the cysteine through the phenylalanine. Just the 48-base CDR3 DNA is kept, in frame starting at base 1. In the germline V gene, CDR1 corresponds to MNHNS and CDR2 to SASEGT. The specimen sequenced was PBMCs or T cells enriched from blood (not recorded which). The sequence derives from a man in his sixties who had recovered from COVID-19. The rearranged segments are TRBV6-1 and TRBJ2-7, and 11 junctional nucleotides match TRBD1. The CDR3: CASSKGGQGAWYEQYF. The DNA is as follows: TGTGCCAGCAGTAAAGGCGGACAGGGGGCATGGTACGAGCAGTACTTC.